The next 21 T cell receptor beta chains were all read from a single sample in a study of vaccination and CD4 T cells after COVID-19. An Oncomine TCR Beta short-read assay was used to sequence the DNA from cultured CD4+ T cells. One entry per CDR3 protein results from TCRdb running MiXCR on the PCR reads. This table holds about 26,000 distinct CDR3 sequences, roughly a third found once. Time point defined: late sampling 161 to 241 days after vaccination in a few convalescent patients. Treatment: approximately nine-day PBMC culture with coronavirus spike peptide pools or control peptides (ViraFEST assay). Antigen specificity for these receptors is unknown. The sample was CD4+ T cells from blood, cultured in vitro, taken about 7 months after SARS-CoV-2 vaccination. All receptors derive from a human donor who had recovered from COVID-19.

This chain links TRBV11-2 with TRBJ2-5; TRBD1 is a possible D gene (5 bases). CDR1 and CDR2 from the germline V gene are SGHAT and FQNNGV. The CDR3 length is 12 residues. Trimming cost V 0 bases and J 7 bases, with 6 bases left between them. The CDR3 nucleotides read TGTGCCAGCAGCTTAGAAGGGGTGACCCAGTACTTC. Its translation is CASSLEGVTQYF.

This sequence joins TRBV7-3 and TRBJ2-7, with D possibly being TRBD2 (5 bases). The germline CDR1 and CDR2 sequences are SGHTA and FQGTGA. The ends were cut back, 5 bases at V and 7 bases at J, with 15 bases in the middle. The CDR3 covers 13 residues. The DNA for the CDR3 is TGTGCCAGCAGCCGGGATCCCCTGGGGGAGCAGTACTTC. Its translation is CASSRDPLGEQYF.

This clonotype has more than one count but fewer than ten. The chain links TRBV4-2 to TRBJ2-1; 7 bases agree with TRBD1. V trimming: 5 bases; J trimming: 7 bases; junction bases outside the gene matches: 8. In germline, CDR1 is LGHNA, CDR2 YNFKEQ. This CDR3 spans 14 amino acids. CDR3 coding DNA: TGTGCCAGCAGCGCACAGGGGCCCTTGAATGAGCAGTTCTTC. Translating it yields CASSAQGPLNEQFF.

The V call is TRBV19, the J call TRBJ1-1; D gene unclear. CDR1 and CDR2 (germline): LNHDA, SQIVND (reference sequence). The CDR3 is 14 residues long. Trimming pared 6 bases from V and 0 bases from J, leaving 11 bases between. The DNA of the CDR3 is TGTGCCAGTAGGCGGCAATTTATGAACACTGAAGCTTTCTTT. Translation gives CASRRQFMNTEAFF.

The genes are TRBV4-1 and TRBJ2-5; 14 bases match TRBD2. The germline V gene has CDR1 MGHRA and CDR2 YSYEKL. V was pared by 0 bases and J by 7 bases, with 16 bases of the junction left unmatched. The CDR3 totals 20 residues. Written as DNA, the CDR3 is TGCGCCAGCAGCCAAGAGTCCCGGACTAGCGGGAGGATGGGTCTTTCGACCCAGTACTTC. Its translation: CASSQESRTSGRMGLSTQYF.

The J gene is TRBJ2-1, the V gene TRBV20-1, with a weak D call TRBD2 (6 bases). V shed 3 bases and J shed 9 bases, with 27 bases lying between them. Germline-derived CDR1 and CDR2 are DFQATT and SNEGSKA (reference sequence). CDR3 length equals 17 residues. The CDR3 DNA reads TGCAGTGCTAGGAACTGGGGGGTCTCCCCGCAGTCGGGTGAGCAGTTCTTC. This gives the protein CSARNWGVSPQSGEQFF.

J is TRBJ1-4 and V is TRBV28, with 7 bases lining up with TRBD1. The J segment lost 5 bases and the V segment lost 1 base, leaving 1 base of the junction unmatched. Germline assignment: CDR1 MDHEN and CDR2 SYDVKM. This CDR3 comprises 14 residues. CDR3 region: CASSLLTGNEKLFF. For the CDR3, the DNA is TGTGCCAGCAGTTTATTGACAGGGAATGAAAAACTGTTTTTT.

Only a few counts were recorded for this clonotype. The chain carries TRBV10-3 and TRBJ2-2, with 15 bases that match TRBD2. V dropped 10 bases and J dropped 7; count of bases not matched to a gene: 7. The CDR3 runs to 15 residues. Germline loops: CDR1 ENHRY, CDR2 SYGVKD. CDR3 region: CATQPGLAGGGELFF. The DNA of the CDR3 is TGTGCCACCCAGCCGGGACTAGCGGGAGGCGGGGAGCTGTTTTTT.

In this sample, this clonotype turned up a few times. The rearrangement links TRBV20-1 to TRBJ1-2; 7 nucleotides agree with TRBD1. V shed 7 bases and J 5 bases; nucleotides not matched to a gene: 10. The CDR3 covers 13 residues. CDR1 and CDR2 (germline): DFQATT, SNEGSKA (reference sequence). The CDR3 here is CSVPLGQYYGYTF. As DNA, the CDR3 is TGCAGTGTCCCCCTGGGACAGTATTATGGCTACACCTTC.

J is TRBJ2-1 and V is TRBV7-6, with 11 bases that match TRBD1. The junction had 3 bases not matched to a gene; V was cut back by 0 bases and J by 8 bases. In germline, CDR1 is SGHVS, CDR2 FNYEAQ. This CDR3 spans 15 amino acids. The CDR3 DNA follows: TGTGCCAGCAGCTTAGCCGGGACAGGGGGGCATGAGCAGTTCTTC. Its translation: CASSLAGTGGHEQFF.

The table lists this clonotype with a few counts. The CDR3 loop reads CASSLASEQFF. The DNA for the CDR3 is TGTGCCAGCAGCTTAGCCTCTGAGCAGTTCTTC. The rearrangement uses TRBV7-2 and TRBJ2-1; unclear D gene. This CDR3 is 11 amino acids long. Deletions cut 0 bases from V and 9 bases from J, with 3 bases between. Germline lookup yields CDR1 SGHTA and CDR2 FQGNSA.

V gene TRBV6-4 combines with J gene TRBJ2-2; TRBD1 matches 8 bases. Trimming removed 2 bases from V and 5 bases from J; junction bases left unmatched: 7. The CDR3 is 16 amino acids. Germline V gene sequence: CDR1 MRHNA, CDR2 SNTAGT. In DNA, the CDR3 is TGTGCCAGCAGTGACGGGACAGGAGGGGGGACCGGGGAGCTGTTTTTT. Protein: CASSDGTGGGTGELFF.

V usage is TRBV7-9 and J usage is TRBJ2-7; D is unclear. Trimming left V 5 bases short and J 8 bases short, with 10 bases between. Germline assignment: CDR1 SEHNR and CDR2 FQNEAQ (reference sequence). This CDR3 spans 11 amino acids. The CDR3 loop is CASSVTVQQYF. CDR3 DNA: TGTGCCAGCAGCGTAACAGTGCAGCAGTACTTC.

The genes are TRBV28 and TRBJ2-7; 7 bases are a match to TRBD1. The CDR3 covers 14 residues. Germline CDR1 reads MDHEN; CDR2 reads SYDVKM. V gave up 8 bases and J gave up 1 base; unmatched junction bases: 8. Here the CDR3 DNA reads TGTGCCAGCTACGAGGGACAGAGATCCTACGAGCAGTACTTC. Protein: CASYEGQRSYEQYF.

The chain combines TRBV25-1 with TRBJ1-1, with D unresolved. The CDR3 is 16 amino acids. V was cut by 2 bases and J by 1 base, with 14 bases left in between. Germline CDR1 reads MGHDK; CDR2 reads SYGVNS. The CDR3 region is CASSELRPGRNTEAFF. CDR3 coding DNA: TGTGCCAGCAGTGAACTCCGCCCAGGACGGAACACTGAAGCTTTCTTT. The complete variable domain, with remaining parts taken from reference TRBV25-1 and TRBJ1-1, reads EADIYQTPRYLVIGTGKKITLECSQTMGHDKMYWYQQDPGMELHLIHYSYGVNSTEKGDLSSESTVSRIRTEHFPLTLESARPSHTSQYLCASSELRPGRNTEAFFGQGTRLTVV.

This clonotype was observed a handful of times. The chain uses TRBV4-1 and TRBJ2-5, with D possibly TRBD1 on 6 matching bases. Germline V gene data show CDR1 as MGHRA and CDR2 as YSYEKL. V lost 4 bases to trimming and J lost 2 bases, with 17 bases between them. This CDR3 is 16 amino acids long. CDR3 sequence (DNA): TGCGCCAGCAGCCGCTGGGGGAGCAGGGGACAAGAGACCCAGTACTTC. Encoded protein: CASSRWGSRGQETQYF.

This clonotype was counted only a few times. V is TRBV7-2 and J is TRBJ1-1, with 8 bases that match TRBD1. The CDR3 is 14 amino acids. In germline, CDR1 is SGHTA, CDR2 FQGNSA. With 1 base clipped from V and 10 bases from J, the junction kept 8 bases outside the gene matches. The CDR3 loop reads CASSLGTGLAGAFF. CDR3 bases: TGTGCCAGCAGCTTAGGGACAGGGTTGGCAGGAGCTTTCTTT.

The gene calls are TRBV5-1 and TRBJ2-3; D might be TRBD1 (7 bases). V lost 4 bases and J lost 1, with 13 bases in between. CDR1 is SGHRS, CDR2 YFSETQ, per germline. The CDR3 is 15 amino acids. The CDR3 protein is CASSLQGTGTDTQYF. The DNA of the CDR3 is TGCGCCAGCAGCCTACAGGGGACTGGCACAGATACGCAGTATTTT. The full variable domain, with the rest looked up from reference TRBV5-1 and TRBJ2-3, is KAGVTQTPRYLIKTRGQQVTLSCSPISGHRSVSWYQQTPGQGLQFLFEYFSETQRNKGNFPGRFSGRQFSNSRSEMNVSTLELGDSALYLCASSLQGTGTDTQYFGPGTRLTVL.

The chain links TRBV7-2 to TRBJ2-3; D gene ambiguous. The CDR3 runs 16 residues. Trimming took off 1 base at V and 2 bases at J, with 13 bases between the two ends. From germline, CDR1 is SGHTA and CDR2 FQGNSA. The CDR3 protein is CASSLGRSTTTDTQYF. The CDR3 DNA follows: TGTGCCAGCAGCTTAGGAAGGAGTACCACCACAGATACGCAGTATTTT.

The rearrangement joins TRBV28 to TRBJ2-5, with D perhaps TRBD1 (6 bases). This CDR3 is built from 15 residues. Germline CDR1 MDHEN, CDR2 SYDVKM. V lost 6 bases, J lost 5 bases, and 19 bases lay in between. CDR3 coding DNA: TGTGCCAGCAGAAATCCAGGGTGGGGGCTTGAGACCCAGTACTTC. Its protein product is CASRNPGWGLETQYF.

The V and J genes are TRBV20-1 and TRBJ2-7, with D perhaps TRBD2 (5 bases). This CDR3 contains 15 residues. Trimming cost V 0 bases and J 2 bases, with 14 bases left between them. The germline CDR1 and CDR2 sequences are DFQATT and SNEGSKA (reference sequence). The CDR3 region is CSARDSSSGTYEQYF. In nucleotides, the CDR3 is TGCAGTGCTAGAGATTCATCGTCCGGGACCTACGAGCAGTACTTC.